A selection of T cell receptor beta chains follows, all from one sample in a study of shared clonotypes between healthy human individuals. Clones were read by immunoSEQ multiplex PCR, and TCRdb kept only the in-frame ones, dropping some. The sample has 1,500,000 or so clones, around 98.5% seen once; the top ten hold 0.3% to 0.45%. The sample taken for sequencing was naive CD4+ T cells sorted from blood. The receptors come from a man aged 25 to 40 in good health. Each CDR3 is given with its conserved first and last residue. D genes are given only for firm matches. Clone sizes are given selectively: once, few, many, or a class where the clone is expanded.

TRBD2	TRBJ2-7	NA	TRBV15	CATSRRPGLAGVGGEQYF	TGTGCCACCAGCAGACGTCCGGGACTAGCGGGAGTCGGCGGCGAGCAGTACTTC
NA	TRBJ2-5	NA	TRBV5-1	CASSIGQTQYF	TGCGCCAGCAGCATCGGACAGACCCAGTACTTC
NA	TRBJ2-7	once	TRBV5-5	CASSFGPKSSYEQYF	TGTGCCAGCAGCTTCGGACCAAAGAGCTCCTACGAGCAGTACTTC
NA	TRBJ2-7	NA	TRBV29-1	CSVDGDTDEQYF	TGCAGCGTTGATGGGGATACAGATGAGCAGTACTTC
NA	TRBJ1-2	NA	TRBV10-3	CAIRPTLANYGYTF	TGTGCCATTCGACCGACGTTAGCTAACTATGGCTACACCTTC
TRBD2	TRBJ2-1	NA	TRBV10-3	CAIRSGSGNEQFF	TGTGCCATCAGAAGCGGGAGCGGCAATGAGCAGTTCTTC
NA	TRBJ2-1	NA	TRBV29-1	CSAEVASDNEQFF	TGCAGCGCCGAGGTGGCTAGCGACAATGAGCAGTTCTTC
NA	TRBJ2-7	NA	TRBV6-6	CASSYVAAEQYF	TGTGCCAGCAGTTACGTAGCAGCCGAGCAGTACTTC
NA	TRBJ2-2	NA	TRBV15	CATSRDPQSSSTGELFF	TGTGCCACCAGCAGAGACCCCCAATCAAGCAGCACCGGGGAGCTGTTTTTT
NA	TRBJ2-7	once	TRBV6-1	CASSGVDRIGYEQYF	TGTGCCAGCAGCGGAGTGGACAGAATCGGCTACGAGCAGTACTTC
TRBD1	TRBJ2-7	NA	TRBV18	CASSPRPGTGYVVVEQYF	TGTGCCAGCTCGCCACGTCCCGGGACAGGGTACGTCGTTGTCGAGCAGTACTTC
NA	TRBJ2-1	NA	TRBV15	CATSTDGESSYNEQFF	TGTGCCACCAGCACAGATGGGGAGAGCTCCTACAATGAGCAGTTCTTC
NA	TRBJ2-1	NA	TRBV28	CASSTGTKPTFSYNEQFF	TGTGCCAGCAGTACCGGGACCAAACCGACTTTCTCCTACAATGAGCAGTTCTTC
TRBD2	TRBJ2-1	NA	TRBV5-4	CASRSWASGSFEQFF	TGTGCCAGCAGATCCTGGGCTAGCGGGAGTTTTGAGCAGTTCTTC
TRBD1	TRBJ2-7	once	TRBV7-9	CASSLEGAKEQYF	TGTGCCAGCAGCTTAGAGGGGGCGAAAGAGCAGTACTTC